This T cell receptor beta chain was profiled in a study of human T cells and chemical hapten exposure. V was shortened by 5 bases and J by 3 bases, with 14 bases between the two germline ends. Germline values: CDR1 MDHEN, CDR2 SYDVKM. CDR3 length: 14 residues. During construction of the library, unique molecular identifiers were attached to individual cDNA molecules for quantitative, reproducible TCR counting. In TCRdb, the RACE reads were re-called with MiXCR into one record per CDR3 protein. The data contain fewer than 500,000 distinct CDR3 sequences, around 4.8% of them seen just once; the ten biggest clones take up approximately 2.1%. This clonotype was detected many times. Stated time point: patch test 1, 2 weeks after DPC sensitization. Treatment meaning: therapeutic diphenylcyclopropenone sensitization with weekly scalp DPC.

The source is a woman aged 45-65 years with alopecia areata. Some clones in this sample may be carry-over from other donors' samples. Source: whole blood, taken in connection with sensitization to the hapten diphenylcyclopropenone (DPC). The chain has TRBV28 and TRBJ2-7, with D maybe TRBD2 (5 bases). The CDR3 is CASSPGLSYYEQYF. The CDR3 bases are TGTGCCAGCAGTCCCGGACTCTCGTACTACGAGCAGTACTTC.